This entry is about one T cell receptor (beta chain). Per the germline V gene, CDR1 is SGHRS and CDR2 is YFSETQ. V lost 1 base, J lost 4 bases, and 11 bases lay in between. This CDR3 is built from 14 residues. Responder cells labeled with CFSE (roughly 200,000) were co-plated with irradiated stimulator cells labeled with violet dye (roughly 200,000). Upon completion of the reaction, proliferating CFSE-low responders, both CD3+CD4+ and CD3+CD8+, were sorted. This sample is part of a study of graft-versus-host responses after intestinal transplantation. Study context: Uniformly, recipients were administered anti-thymocyte globulin induction with subsequent tacrolimus and steroids for about 3 years.

Assay used: immunoSEQ multiplex PCR; TCRdb lists only in-frame clones, some missing. The data contain approximately 10,000 clones, 36% of them singletons. Study-wide points: Elevated graft-versus-host to host-versus-graft clonal ratios in allografts were recorded for patients with graft-donor T cell macrochimerism. Recipient marrow harbored GvH clones, some of which surfaced first in ileum or blood.

The TCR sequence derives from a human patient who received an intestinal transplant. The V and J genes are TRBV5-1 and TRBJ1-2; D is ambiguous. The sequencing used alloreactive CD8+ T cells from a mixed lymphocyte reaction culture, collected before intestinal transplant. Noted subset: CFSE-low proliferating T cells sorted from roughly six-day pre-transplant mixed lymphocyte reaction (GvH or HvG direction). CDR3 in amino acids: CASSLLVRSYGYTF. Here the CDR3 DNA reads TGCGCCAGCAGCTTGTTAGTTAGATCCTATGGCTACACCTTC.